This passage covers 16 T cell receptor beta chains from one sample sequenced in a study of shared clonotypes between healthy human individuals. TCRdb's table, derived via immunoSEQ multiplex PCR, lists solely in-frame clones and lacks some. There are some 100,000 clones in the sample; about 70% occur only once, and about a quarter lies in the top ten. Sequencing input: memory CD8+ T cells sorted from blood. Described subset: CD45RO+ cells pooled with CCR7-negative TemRA cells. The receptors shown here come from a woman aged 25 to 39 in good health.

V usage is TRBV10-3 and J usage is TRBJ2-7; 7 nucleotides agree with TRBD2. CDR3 size: 16 residues. Trimming took 0 bases from V and 5 from J; bases not matched to a gene: 10. The germline CDR1 and CDR2 sequences are ENHRY and SYGVKD. CDR3 amino acids: CAISESRSAGADEQYF. CDR3 nucleotides: TGTGCCATCAGTGAGTCAAGGTCCGCGGGAGCAGACGAGCAGTACTTC.

This clone was observed many times. The gene calls are TRBV19 and TRBJ2-1; no clear D. V lost 4 bases, J lost 1 base, and 11 bases lay in between. CDR1 and CDR2 (germline): LNHDA, SQIVND (reference sequence). CDR3 length: 15 residues. CDR3 in amino acids: CASSSLDRSYNEQFF. CDR3 DNA sequence: TGTGCCAGTAGTAGCCTCGATCGGTCCTACAATGAGCAGTTCTTC.

In regard to this clone: Distinct nucleotide sequences in the sample also encode this CDR3. V is TRBV19 and J is TRBJ2-7; a weak D match, TRBD2 (6 bases). Trimming cost V 5 bases and J 0 bases, with 11 bases left between them. This CDR3 has 14 residues. Germline CDR1 LNHDA, CDR2 SQIVND (reference sequence). The CDR3 sequence: CASSSRTNSYEQYF. The CDR3 nucleotides read TGTGCCAGTAGTTCGAGGACTAACTCCTACGAGCAGTACTTC.

The chain couples TRBV5-1 to TRBJ1-1, with unresolved D. The CDR3 contains 15 residues. The ends were cut back, 7 bases at V and 7 bases at J, with 23 bases in the middle. Germline CDR1 reads SGHRS; CDR2 reads YFSETQ. In DNA, the CDR3 is TGCGCCAGCCGCCTTGGAGGGCCACCGCTCGATGAAGCTTTCTTT. Translated, it gives CASRLGGPPLDEAFF.

This sequence joins TRBV7-8 and TRBJ2-5, with TRBD2 matching over 10 bases. The V gene end was trimmed by 5 bases and the J gene end by 4 bases; junction bases not matched to a gene: 16. The CDR3 extends over 18 amino acids. CDR1 is SGHVS and CDR2 is FQNEAQ in the germline V gene. DNA of the CDR3: TGTGCCAGCAGCCCCGGTCCGGGACTAGCGCAAGGGGGAGAGACCCAGTACTTC. It yields the protein CASSPGPGLAQGGETQYF.

The rearrangement uses TRBV10-3 and TRBJ1-1; D is uncertain. There are 17 residues in the CDR3. Germline V lookup: CDR1 ENHRY, CDR2 SYGVKD. Trimming stripped 3 bases from V and 3 bases from J, with 20 bases between. CDR3 residues: CAISDSFGIMRDTEAFF. CDR3 coding DNA: TGTGCCATCAGTGACTCCTTCGGGATTATGAGGGACACTGAAGCTTTCTTT.

This sequence joins TRBV7-8 and TRBJ2-7; TRBD2 aligns across 7 bases. This CDR3 spans 17 amino acids. The V and J ends lost 4 bases and 3 bases, in that order; junction bases with no gene match: 15. Germline values: CDR1 SGHVS, CDR2 FQNEAQ. DNA of the CDR3: TGTGCCAGCAGCTATACTGCCCGGGACTACCCGATCTACGAGCAGTACTTC. This gives the protein CASSYTARDYPIYEQYF.

The chain joins TRBV4-1 to TRBJ1-5; D is perhaps TRBD1 (5 bases). Germline loops: CDR1 MGHRA, CDR2 YSYEKL. With 1 base removed from V and 5 bases from J, the gap between germline ends came to 15 bases. CDR3 length: 16 amino acids. Here the CDR3 reads CASSQVTGRSDQPQHF. The CDR3, as DNA: TGCGCCAGCAGCCAAGTAACGGGACGGTCGGATCAGCCCCAGCATTTT.

The chain recombines TRBV11-2 with TRBJ2-3; tentatively, D is TRBD2 (6 bases). The ends were cut back, 5 bases at V and 2 bases at J, with 17 bases in the middle. The CDR3 covers 16 residues. The V gene's germline CDR1 is SGHAT and CDR2 FQNNGV. Here the CDR3 reads CASSPDGRGATDTQYF. The CDR3 DNA follows: TGTGCCAGCAGCCCCGACGGGAGAGGCGCCACAGATACGCAGTATTTT.

This clone has just a few counts. The chain uses TRBV2 and TRBJ1-1; 9 bases are a match to TRBD1. The V gene end was trimmed by 5 bases and the J gene end by 0 bases; junction bases not matched to a gene: 4. The V gene's germline CDR1 is SNHLY and CDR2 FYNNEI. CDR3 length: 15 amino acids. The CDR3 loop reads CASSPTGGLNTEAFF. The CDR3 region has the DNA TGTGCCAGCAGTCCAACAGGGGGCTTGAACACTGAAGCTTTCTTT.

In the case of this clone: Other DNA sequences in the sample encode the same CDR3. This rearrangement joins TRBV5-1 to TRBJ1-1; 11 positions agree with TRBD1. From germline, CDR1 is SGHRS and CDR2 YFSETQ. The CDR3 runs 14 residues. The ends lost 4 bases at V and 4 bases at J; junction bases unmatched: 3. DNA for the CDR3: TGCGCCAGCAGCCCAGGGACAGGGGGCACTGAAGCTTTCTTT. Residues: CASSPGTGGTEAFF.

In the case of this clone: Germline and junction disagree at one end, which may indicate a read error. The chain is built from TRBV5-4 and TRBJ2-1, with TRBD2 matching over 11 bases. The CDR3 runs to 14 residues. CDR1 is SGHNT and CDR2 is YYREEE in the germline V gene (reference sequence). CDR3 region: CASRLAGGYNEQFF. In DNA form, the CDR3 reads TGCGCCAGCAGGTTAGCGGGAGGGTACAATGAGCAGTTCTTC. The variable domain in full, with the rest retrieved from reference TRBV5-4 and TRBJ2-1, is ETGVTQSPTHLIKTRGQQVTLRCSSQSGHNTVSWYQQALGQGPQFIFQYYREEENGRGNFPPRFSGLQFPNYSSELNVNALELDDSALYLCASRLAGGYNEQFFGPGTRLTVL.

This chain joins TRBV2 and TRBJ1-5; D uncertain. The CDR3 is 13 amino acids. CDR1 and CDR2 from the germline V gene are SNHLY and FYNNEI. V shed 4 bases and J shed 3 bases, with 7 bases lying between them. The CDR3 loop is CASSGEDNQPQHF. DNA for the CDR3: TGTGCCAGCAGTGGAGAGGACAATCAGCCCCAGCATTTT. The variable domain in full, completed from reference TRBV2 and TRBJ1-5, reads EPEVTQTPSHQVTQMGQEVILRCVPISNHLYFYWYRQILGQKVEFLVSFYNNEISEKSEIFDDQFSVERPDGSNFTLKIRSTKLEDSAMYFCASSGEDNQPQHFGDGTRLSIL.

The J gene is TRBJ2-7, the V gene TRBV11-2, with D unclear. The CDR3 sequence is 13 residues long. Germline V CDR1 and CDR2: SGHAT, FQNNGV. Trimming took 0 bases from V and 2 from J, leaving 5 bases between them. The CDR3 is CASSLDRPYEQYF. DNA for the CDR3: TGTGCCAGCAGCTTAGACAGACCCTACGAGCAGTACTTC.

Only a few counts were recorded for this clone. The chain combines TRBV6-5 with TRBJ2-7, with TRBD2 identical over 10 bases. Germline loops: CDR1 MNHEY, CDR2 SVGAGI. This CDR3 region has 15 residues. After removal of 0 bases from V and 4 bases from J, the junction contained 3 bases not matched to a gene. This CDR3 reads CASSYSEREGYEQYF. DNA for the CDR3: TGTGCCAGCAGTTACTCGGAGCGGGAGGGTTACGAGCAGTACTTC.

Comment on this clone: This may be a read error, as it is one base from a much larger clone. The chain links TRBV28 to TRBJ2-3; D remains ambiguous. The CDR3 contains 11 residues. The V gene's germline CDR1 is MDHEN and CDR2 SYDVKM. V lost 4 bases, J lost 2 bases, and 1 base lay in between. The CDR3 DNA sequence: TGTGCCAGCAGTTACACAGATACGCAGTATTTT. The encoded protein is CASSYTDTQYF.